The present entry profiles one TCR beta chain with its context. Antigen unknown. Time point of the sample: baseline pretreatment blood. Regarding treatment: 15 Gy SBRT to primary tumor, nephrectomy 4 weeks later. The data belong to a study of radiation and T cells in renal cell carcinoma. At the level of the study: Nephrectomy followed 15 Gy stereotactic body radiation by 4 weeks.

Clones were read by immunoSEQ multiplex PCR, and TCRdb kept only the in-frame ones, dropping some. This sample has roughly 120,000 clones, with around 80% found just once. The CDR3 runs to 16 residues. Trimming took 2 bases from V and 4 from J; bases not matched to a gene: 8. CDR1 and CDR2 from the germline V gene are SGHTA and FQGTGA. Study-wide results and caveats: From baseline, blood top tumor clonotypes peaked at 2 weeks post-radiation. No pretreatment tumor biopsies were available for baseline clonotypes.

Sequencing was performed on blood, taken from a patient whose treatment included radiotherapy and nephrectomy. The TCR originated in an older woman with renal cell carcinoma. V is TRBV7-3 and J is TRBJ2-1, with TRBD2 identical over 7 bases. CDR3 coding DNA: TGTGCCAGCAGCTTAGAGCCGGGACTACCATACAATGAGCAGTTCTTC. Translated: CASSLEPGLPYNEQFF.